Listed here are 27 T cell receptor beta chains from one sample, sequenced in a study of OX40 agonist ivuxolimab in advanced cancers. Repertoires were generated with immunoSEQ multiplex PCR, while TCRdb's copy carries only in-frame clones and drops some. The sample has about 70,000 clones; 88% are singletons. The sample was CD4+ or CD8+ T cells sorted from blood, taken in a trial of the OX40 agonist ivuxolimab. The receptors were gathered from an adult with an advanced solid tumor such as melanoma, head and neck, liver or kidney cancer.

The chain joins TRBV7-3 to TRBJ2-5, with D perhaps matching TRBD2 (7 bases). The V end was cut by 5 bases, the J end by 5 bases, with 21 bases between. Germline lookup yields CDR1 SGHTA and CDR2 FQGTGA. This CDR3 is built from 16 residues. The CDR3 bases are TGTGCCAGCAGCAAAAACCCGTCGGGGGGCGACGAGACCCAGTACTTC. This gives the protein CASSKNPSGGDETQYF.

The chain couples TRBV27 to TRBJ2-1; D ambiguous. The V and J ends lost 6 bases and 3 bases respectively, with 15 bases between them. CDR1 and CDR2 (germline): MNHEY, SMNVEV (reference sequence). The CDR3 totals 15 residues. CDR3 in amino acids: CASSLGPENYNEQFF. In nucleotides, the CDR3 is TGTGCCAGCAGCTTAGGGCCAGAAAACTACAATGAGCAGTTCTTC.

As DNA, the CDR3 is TGTGCCAGCAGCCCGGGCCCGGCGGGGCGTAATACGCAGTATTTT. Its protein product is CASSPGPAGRNTQYF. This chain uses TRBV5-8 with TRBJ2-3; a weak D match, TRBD2 (6 bases). The germline CDR1 and CDR2 sequences are SGHTS and YDEGEE. Trimming shortened V by 4 bases and J by 7 bases, and 19 bases separated the two germline ends. There are 15 residues in the CDR3.

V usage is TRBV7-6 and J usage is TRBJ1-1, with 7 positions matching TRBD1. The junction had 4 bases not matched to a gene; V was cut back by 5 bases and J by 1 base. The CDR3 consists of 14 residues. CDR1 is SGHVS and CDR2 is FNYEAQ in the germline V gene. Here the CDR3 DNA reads TGTGCCAGCAGCGCGGGACAGCGGAACACTGAAGCTTTCTTT. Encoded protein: CASSAGQRNTEAFF.

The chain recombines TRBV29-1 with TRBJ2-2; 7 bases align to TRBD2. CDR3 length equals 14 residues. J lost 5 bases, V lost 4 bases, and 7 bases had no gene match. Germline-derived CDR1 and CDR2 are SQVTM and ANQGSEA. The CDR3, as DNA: TGCAGCGTTGGAAGCGGGATGAGGACCGGGGAGCTGTTTTTT. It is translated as CSVGSGMRTGELFF.

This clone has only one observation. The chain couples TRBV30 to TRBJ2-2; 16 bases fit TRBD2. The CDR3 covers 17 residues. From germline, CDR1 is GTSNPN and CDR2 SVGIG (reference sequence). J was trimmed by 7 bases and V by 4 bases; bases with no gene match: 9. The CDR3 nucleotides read TGTGCCTGGATTCCCGGGACTAGCGGGGGGGCCCTCGGGGAGCTGTTTTTT. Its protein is CAWIPGTSGGALGELFF.

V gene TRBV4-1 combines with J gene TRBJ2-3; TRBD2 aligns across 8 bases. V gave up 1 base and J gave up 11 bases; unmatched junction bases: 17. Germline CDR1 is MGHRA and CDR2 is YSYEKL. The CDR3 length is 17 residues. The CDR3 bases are TGCGCCAGCAGCCAAGTCGGGTGGTCAGCGGGGGTCGGGGGGCAGTATTTT. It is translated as CASSQVGWSAGVGGQYF.

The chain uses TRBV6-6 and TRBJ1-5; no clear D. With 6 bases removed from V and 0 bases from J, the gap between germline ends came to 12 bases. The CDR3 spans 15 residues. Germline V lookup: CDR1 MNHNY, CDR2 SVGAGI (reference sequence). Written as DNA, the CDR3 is TGTGCCAGCAGCCGGGCTACTGATAGCAATCAGCCCCAGCATTTT. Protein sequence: CASSRATDSNQPQHF.

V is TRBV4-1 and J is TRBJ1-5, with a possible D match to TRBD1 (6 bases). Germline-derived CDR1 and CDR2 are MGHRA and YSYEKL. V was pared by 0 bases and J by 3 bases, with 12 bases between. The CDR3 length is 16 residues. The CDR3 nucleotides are TGCGCCAGCAGCCAAGATTGGGGGGGCGTCAATCAGCCCCAGCATTTT. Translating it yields CASSQDWGGVNQPQHF.

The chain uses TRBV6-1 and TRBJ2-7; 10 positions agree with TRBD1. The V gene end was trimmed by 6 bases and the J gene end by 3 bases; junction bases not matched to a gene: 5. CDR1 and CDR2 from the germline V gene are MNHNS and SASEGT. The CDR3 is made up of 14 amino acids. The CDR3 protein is CASRLGTGVYEQYF. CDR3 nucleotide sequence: TGTGCCAGCAGACTAGGGACAGGGGTCTACGAGCAGTACTTC.

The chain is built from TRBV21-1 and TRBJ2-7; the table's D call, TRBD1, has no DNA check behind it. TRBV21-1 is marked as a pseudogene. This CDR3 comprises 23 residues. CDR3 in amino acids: CASRNPWATPQPHPFPRFYEQYF. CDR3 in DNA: TGTGCCAGCAGAAATCCTTGGGCCACTCCCCAACCCCATCCCTTCCCCAGGTTCTACGAGCAGTACTTC.

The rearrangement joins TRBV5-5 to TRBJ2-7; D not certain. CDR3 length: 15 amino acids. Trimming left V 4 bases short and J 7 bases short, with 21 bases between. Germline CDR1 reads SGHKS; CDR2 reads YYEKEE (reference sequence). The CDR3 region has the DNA TGTGCCAGCAGCCCGACGAATCAGGCGTCGAAAGAGCAGTACTTC. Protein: CASSPTNQASKEQYF.

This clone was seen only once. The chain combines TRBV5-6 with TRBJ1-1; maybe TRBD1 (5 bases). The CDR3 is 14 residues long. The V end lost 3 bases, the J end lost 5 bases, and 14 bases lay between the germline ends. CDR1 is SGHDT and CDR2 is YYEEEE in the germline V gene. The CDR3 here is CASSWGESMTEAFF. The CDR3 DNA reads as TGTGCCAGCAGCTGGGGGGAGAGTATGACTGAAGCTTTCTTT.

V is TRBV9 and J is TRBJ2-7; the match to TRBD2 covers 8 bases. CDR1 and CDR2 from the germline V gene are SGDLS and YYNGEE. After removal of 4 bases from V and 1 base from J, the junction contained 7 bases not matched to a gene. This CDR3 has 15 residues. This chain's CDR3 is CASSTWASGSYEQYF. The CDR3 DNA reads TGTGCCAGCAGCACGTGGGCTAGCGGGTCCTACGAGCAGTACTTC.

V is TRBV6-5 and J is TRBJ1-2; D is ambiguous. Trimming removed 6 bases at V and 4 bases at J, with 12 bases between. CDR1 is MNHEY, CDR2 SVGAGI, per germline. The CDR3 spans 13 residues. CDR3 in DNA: TGTGCCAGCAGCCCCGGGAGGGTCTATGGCTACACCTTC. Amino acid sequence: CASSPGRVYGYTF.

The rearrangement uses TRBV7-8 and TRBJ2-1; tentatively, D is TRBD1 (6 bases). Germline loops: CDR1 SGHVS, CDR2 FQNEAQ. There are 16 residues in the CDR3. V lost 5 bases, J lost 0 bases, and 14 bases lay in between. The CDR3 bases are TGTGCCAGCAGCCCTTACAGGGTGAGCTCCTACAATGAGCAGTTCTTC. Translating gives CASSPYRVSSYNEQFF.

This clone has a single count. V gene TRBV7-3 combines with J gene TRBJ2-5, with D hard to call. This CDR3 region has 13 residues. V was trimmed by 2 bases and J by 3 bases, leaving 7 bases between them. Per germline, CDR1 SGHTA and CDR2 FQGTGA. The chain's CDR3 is CASSLGFEETQYF. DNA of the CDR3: TGTGCCAGCAGCTTAGGGTTTGAAGAGACCCAGTACTTC.

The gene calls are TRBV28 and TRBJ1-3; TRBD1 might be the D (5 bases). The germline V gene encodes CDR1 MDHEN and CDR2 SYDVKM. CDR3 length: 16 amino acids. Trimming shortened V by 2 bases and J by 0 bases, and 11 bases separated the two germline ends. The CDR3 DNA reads TGTGCCAGCAGTTTAGGGACGCGATACTCTGGAAACACCATATATTTT. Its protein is CASSLGTRYSGNTIYF.

The CDR3 is CASSKRSGWETQYF. Here the CDR3 DNA reads TGTGCCAGTAGTAAGAGGTCAGGGTGGGAGACCCAGTACTTC. The chain has TRBV19 and TRBJ2-5; the D gene is possibly TRBD1 (5 bases). The germline V and J ends were trimmed by 4 bases and 5 bases, with 14 bases remaining between them. The CDR3 runs 14 residues. Germline V gene lookup returns CDR1 LNHDA and CDR2 SQIVND (reference sequence). Together with reference TRBV19 and TRBJ2-5, the CDR3 gives the full variable domain: DGGITQSPKYLFRKEGQNVTLSCEQNLNHDAMYWYRQDPGQGLRLIYYSQIVNDFQKGDIAEGYSVSREKKESFPLTVTSAQKNPTAFYLCASSKRSGWETQYFGPGTRLLVL.

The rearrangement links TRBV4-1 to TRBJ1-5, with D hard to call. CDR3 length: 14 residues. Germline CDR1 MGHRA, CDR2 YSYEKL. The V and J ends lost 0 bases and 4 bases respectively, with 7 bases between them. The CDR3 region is CASSQDRGNQPQHF. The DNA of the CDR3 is TGCGCCAGCAGCCAAGATCGGGGAAATCAGCCCCAGCATTTT.

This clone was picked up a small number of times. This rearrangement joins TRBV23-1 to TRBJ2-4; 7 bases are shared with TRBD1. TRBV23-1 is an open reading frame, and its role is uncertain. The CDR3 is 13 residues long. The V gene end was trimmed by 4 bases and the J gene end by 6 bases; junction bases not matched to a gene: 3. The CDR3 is CASSPWDRNIQYF. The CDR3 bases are TGCGCCAGCAGTCCTTGGGACAGAAACATTCAGTACTTC.

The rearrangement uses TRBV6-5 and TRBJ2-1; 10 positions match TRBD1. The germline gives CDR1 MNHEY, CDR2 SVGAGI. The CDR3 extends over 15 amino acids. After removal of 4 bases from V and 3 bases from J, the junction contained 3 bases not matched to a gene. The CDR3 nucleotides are TGTGCCAGCAGTTGGGGACAGGGGCTCTACAATGAGCAGTTCTTC. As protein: CASSWGQGLYNEQFF.

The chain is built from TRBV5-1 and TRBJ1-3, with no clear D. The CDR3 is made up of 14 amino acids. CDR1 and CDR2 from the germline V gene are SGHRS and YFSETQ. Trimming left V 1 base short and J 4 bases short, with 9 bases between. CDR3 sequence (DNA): TGCGCCAGCAGCTTGTCGGGGTTGGGAAACACCATATATTTT. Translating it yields CASSLSGLGNTIYF.

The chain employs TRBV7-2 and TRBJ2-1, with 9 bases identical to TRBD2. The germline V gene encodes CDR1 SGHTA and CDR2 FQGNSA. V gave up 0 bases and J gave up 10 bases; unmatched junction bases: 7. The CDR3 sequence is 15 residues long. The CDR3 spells CASSLAAGGNGEQFF. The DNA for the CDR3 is TGTGCCAGCAGCTTAGCAGCGGGGGGAAATGGCGAGCAGTTCTTC.

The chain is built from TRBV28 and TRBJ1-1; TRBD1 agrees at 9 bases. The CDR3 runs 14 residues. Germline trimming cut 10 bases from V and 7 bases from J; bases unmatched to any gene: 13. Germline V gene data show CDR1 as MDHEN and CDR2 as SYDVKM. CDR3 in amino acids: CATDTGTGSNEAFF. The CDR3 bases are TGTGCCACCGACACCGGGACAGGGAGTAATGAAGCTTTCTTT.

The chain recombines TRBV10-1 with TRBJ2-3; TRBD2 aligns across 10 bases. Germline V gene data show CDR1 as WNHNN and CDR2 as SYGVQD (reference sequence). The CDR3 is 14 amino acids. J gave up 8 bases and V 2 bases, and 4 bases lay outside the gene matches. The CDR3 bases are TGCGCCAGCAGTGAGAGCGGGAGGGCGTCTACGCAGTATTTT. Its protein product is CASSESGRASTQYF.

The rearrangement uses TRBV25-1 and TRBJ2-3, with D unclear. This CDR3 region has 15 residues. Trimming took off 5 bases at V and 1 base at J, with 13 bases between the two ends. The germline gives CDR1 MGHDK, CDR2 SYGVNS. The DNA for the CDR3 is TGTGCCAGCAGTCCCCGCGGCTCCCGCACAGATACGCAGTATTTT. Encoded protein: CASSPRGSRTDTQYF. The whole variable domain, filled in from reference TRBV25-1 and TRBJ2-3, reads EADIYQTPRYLVIGTGKKITLECSQTMGHDKMYWYQQDPGMELHLIHYSYGVNSTEKGDLSSESTVSRIRTEHFPLTLESARPSHTSQYLCASSPRGSRTDTQYFGPGTRLTVL.